Listed here are 29 T cell receptor beta chains from one sample, sequenced in a study of shared T cell receptors in the human thymus. The table came from immunoSEQ multiplex PCR; TCRdb's copy has only in-frame clones and leaves some out. The repertoire consists of roughly 550,000 clones, with around three quarters occurring once and the leading ten covering approximately 0.013%. The data also belong to a second study, concerning human thymus T cells.

Sequenced sample: thymocytes. These receptors all come from a boy less than two years old with a congenital heart defect.

V and J are TRBV18 and TRBJ2-5, with 9 bases fitting TRBD1. This CDR3 spans 15 amino acids. Germline V CDR1 and CDR2: KGHSH, LQKENI. Trimming removed 6 bases from V and 4 bases from J; junction bases left unmatched: 9. The CDR3 region is CASSPPGQGRETQYF. The CDR3 DNA is TGTGCCAGCTCCCCGCCGGGACAGGGAAGAGAGACCCAGTACTTC.

The genes are TRBV4-3 and TRBJ2-1; 7 bases are shared with TRBD2. Germline values: CDR1 LGHNA, CDR2 YSLEER. CDR3 length equals 16 residues. J lost 0 bases, V lost 1 base, and 3 bases had no gene match. CDR3 sequence reads: CASSQGSGASYNEQFF. CDR3 DNA sequence: TGCGCCAGCAGCCAAGGGAGCGGGGCCTCCTACAATGAGCAGTTCTTC.

This chain connects TRBV18 to TRBJ2-4, with D hard to call. This CDR3 spans 24 amino acids. Trimming left V 3 bases short and J 0 bases short, with 36 bases between. Germline V gene data show CDR1 as KGHSH and CDR2 as LQKENI. CDR3 nucleotides: TGTGCCAGCTCACCGGAGACCCCCGGAATGTTTGCTATTGGCACGACTTTAGCCAAAAACATTCAGTACTTC. Residues: CASSPETPGMFAIGTTLAKNIQYF.

This clone was observed once. The V and J genes are TRBV5-8 and TRBJ2-2, with D perhaps TRBD2 (5 bases). Germline V gene lookup returns CDR1 SGHTS and CDR2 YDEGEE. This CDR3 is 18 amino acids long. The germline V and J ends were trimmed by 4 bases and 1 base, with 20 bases remaining between them. CDR3 in amino acids: CASSLQDPGKKNTGELFF. In DNA form, the CDR3 reads TGTGCCAGCAGCCTCCAGGATCCGGGGAAGAAGAACACCGGGGAGCTGTTTTTT. The variable domain in full, with the rest retrieved from reference TRBV5-8 and TRBJ2-2, is EAGVTQSPTHLIKTRGQQATLRCSPISGHTSVYWYQQALGLGLQFLLWYDEGEERNRGNFPPRFSGRQFPNYSSELNVNALELEDSALYLCASSLQDPGKKNTGELFFGEGSRLTVL.

The rearrangement joins TRBV5-6 to TRBJ2-3; possible D gene TRBD2, 6 bases. The V end was cut by 4 bases, the J end by 3 bases, with 21 bases between. Per germline, CDR1 SGHDT and CDR2 YYEEEE. The CDR3 is made up of 17 amino acids. CDR3 DNA sequence: TGTGCCAGCAGCCCCCTCGGGCGGGACCGAAGGACAGATACGCAGTATTTT. This gives the protein CASSPLGRDRRTDTQYF.

V and J are TRBV21-1 and TRBJ2-7; the table's TRBD2 call for D was not verified on the DNA. TRBV21-1 is a known pseudogene. CDR3 length equals 15 residues. As DNA, the CDR3 is TGTGCCAGCAGCCGCGAGGGAGGGTTTGGAAAAGAGCAGTACTTC. As protein: CASSREGGFGKEQYF.

This clone has just one count. The V gene is TRBV28, the J gene TRBJ1-5; 10 bases are a match to TRBD1. The CDR3 spans 14 residues. The V segment lost 6 bases and the J segment 5 bases; nucleotides outside the gene matches: 4. Germline V gives CDR1 MDHEN, CDR2 SYDVKM. DNA for the CDR3: TGTGCCAGCAGAACCGGGACAGGGGATCAGCCCCAGCATTTT. Protein: CASRTGTGDQPQHF.

This chain uses TRBV4-2 with TRBJ1-3; D possibly corresponds to TRBD1 (6 bases). Looked up from germline, CDR1 is LGHNA and CDR2 is YNFKEQ. V was shortened by 2 bases and J by 0 bases, with 11 bases between the two germline ends. The CDR3 has 16 residues. The CDR3 coding sequence is TGTGCCAGCAGCCAATCAGGACAGTTCTCTGGAAACACCATATATTTT. As protein: CASSQSGQFSGNTIYF.

The rearrangement links TRBV29-1 to TRBJ2-1; D possibly corresponds to TRBD2 (6 bases). Germline V CDR1 and CDR2: SQVTM, ANQGSEA. V dropped 6 bases and J dropped 4 bases, with 19 bases sitting between them. The CDR3 extends over 15 amino acids. CDR3 amino acids: CSVSFSGGAYNEQFF. In DNA, the CDR3 is TGCAGCGTATCATTTAGCGGAGGGGCGTACAATGAGCAGTTCTTC.

The chain combines TRBV25-1 with TRBJ2-6; possible D gene TRBD2, 5 bases. With 7 bases removed from V and 0 bases from J, the gap between germline ends came to 16 bases. Germline V gives CDR1 MGHDK, CDR2 SYGVNS. This CDR3 is built from 17 residues. The DNA for the CDR3 is TGTGCCAGCACCGGCAGACTAACGTTCTCTGGGGCCAACGTCCTGACTTTC. Protein: CASTGRLTFSGANVLTF.

V gene TRBV28 combines with J gene TRBJ2-3; 9 bases match TRBD2. J was trimmed by 3 bases and V by 5 bases; bases with no gene match: 9. CDR3 length: 16 amino acids. Germline V gene data show CDR1 as MDHEN and CDR2 as SYDVKM. The DNA for the CDR3 is TGTGCCAGCAGTCCAGGACTAGCGTTTAGGACAGATACGCAGTATTTT. This translates into CASSPGLAFRTDTQYF.

V usage is TRBV6-5 and J usage is TRBJ1-5, with TRBD1 matching over 9 bases. The length of the CDR3 is 16 residues. Germline values: CDR1 MNHEY, CDR2 SVGAGI. With 4 bases clipped from V and 6 bases from J, the junction kept 10 bases outside the gene matches. The CDR3 DNA sequence: TGTGCCAGCAGTTCCCGGGACAGGGCTCAGGGTCAGCCCCAGCATTTT. Encoded protein: CASSSRDRAQGQPQHF.

This rearrangement joins TRBV7-2 to TRBJ2-5; 8 bases agree with TRBD2. The V gene's germline CDR1 is SGHTA and CDR2 FQGNSA. There are 18 residues in the CDR3. V dropped 5 bases and J dropped 1; count of bases not matched to a gene: 15. The CDR3 region is CASSPKLAGRAGQETQYF. Here the CDR3 DNA reads TGTGCCAGCAGCCCCAAGCTGGCCGGGAGGGCGGGCCAAGAGACCCAGTACTTC.

This clone came up once. The rearrangement links TRBV7-9 to TRBJ2-1, with D possibly matching TRBD1 (6 bases). This CDR3 has 16 residues. The germline V gene has CDR1 SEHNR and CDR2 FQNEAQ (reference sequence). Trimming removed 2 bases from V and 2 bases from J, with 13 bases in between. CDR3 protein: CASSLTGSPAYNEQFF. The CDR3 region has the DNA TGTGCCAGCAGCTTAACAGGGTCCCCCGCCTACAATGAGCAGTTCTTC. Variable domain in full (rest from reference TRBV7-9 and TRBJ2-1): DTGVSQNPRHKITKRGQNVTFRCDPISEHNRLYWYRQTLGQGPEFLTYFQNEAQLEKSRLLSDRFSAERPKGSFSTLEIQRTEQGDSAMYLCASSLTGSPAYNEQFFGPGTRLTVL.

V is TRBV6-5 and J is TRBJ1-3; D gene unclear. Germline CDR1 MNHEY, CDR2 SVGAGI. Trimming pared 4 bases from V and 3 bases from J, leaving 13 bases between. CDR3 length equals 15 residues. As DNA, the CDR3 is TGTGCCAGCAGTTCGACTCCTTCGGGTGGAAACACCATATATTTT. Translating it yields CASSSTPSGGNTIYF.

The gene calls are TRBV15 and TRBJ1-5, with D possibly TRBD1 on 5 matching bases. Per germline, CDR1 LNHNV and CDR2 YYDKDF (reference sequence). The CDR3 runs 17 residues. The V end lost 1 base, the J end lost 1 base, and 14 bases lay between the germline ends. DNA for the CDR3: TGTGCCACCAGCAGAGTGAAACAGGACAAGAGCAATCAGCCCCAGCATTTT. Translated, it gives CATSRVKQDKSNQPQHF.

This sequence joins TRBV4-3 and TRBJ2-7; 7 positions agree with TRBD2. From germline, CDR1 is LGHNA and CDR2 YSLEER. V shed 2 bases, J shed 0 bases, and the junction held 10 bases outside the gene matches. This CDR3 is built from 17 residues. This CDR3 reads CASSQRFFRTSSYEQYF. For the CDR3, the DNA is TGCGCCAGCAGCCAAAGGTTTTTCAGGACTAGCTCCTACGAGCAGTACTTC.

The chain joins TRBV28 to TRBJ1-5; 9 bases match TRBD1. The germline V gene has CDR1 MDHEN and CDR2 SYDVKM. The CDR3 is made up of 17 amino acids. V gave up 5 bases and J gave up 0 bases; unmatched junction bases: 8. The chain's CDR3 is CASSRLRDRVSNQPQHF. The DNA of the CDR3 is TGTGCCAGCAGTAGATTACGGGACAGGGTTAGCAATCAGCCCCAGCATTTT.

The chain employs TRBV19 and TRBJ1-1; a possible D gene is TRBD1 (5 bases). Germline V gene lookup returns CDR1 LNHDA and CDR2 SQIVND (reference sequence). CDR3 size: 14 residues. Trimming removed 3 bases from V and 0 bases from J, with 8 bases in between. CDR3 in DNA: TGTGCCAGTAGTATGGGGACTATGAACACTGAAGCTTTCTTT. Its translation is CASSMGTMNTEAFF.

The CDR3, as DNA: TGTGCCTGGATTGGGACAGGGGGCTCTGGGGCCAACGTCCTGACTTTC. This codes for CAWIGTGGSGANVLTF. The chain has TRBV30 and TRBJ2-6; TRBD1 matches 11 bases. CDR3 length: 16 amino acids. Trimming removed 4 bases from V and 0 bases from J; junction bases left unmatched: 2. Germline V gene sequence: CDR1 GTSNPN, CDR2 SVGIG (reference sequence).

The gene calls are TRBV5-1 and TRBJ2-1, with 10 bases that match TRBD1. V was clipped by 3 bases and J by 9 bases; unmatched bases: 3. The CDR3 sequence is 13 residues long. Germline CDR1 SGHRS, CDR2 YFSETQ. The CDR3 reads CASSWGQGFEQFF. The CDR3 DNA is TGCGCCAGCAGCTGGGGACAGGGGTTTGAGCAGTTCTTC.

The sample holds one count of this clone. V usage is TRBV29-1 and J usage is TRBJ2-7; TRBD1 aligns across 7 bases. Germline CDR1 is SQVTM and CDR2 is ANQGSEA. The junction had 13 bases not matched to a gene; V was cut back by 3 bases and J by 5 bases. This CDR3 spans 15 amino acids. DNA for the CDR3: TGCAGCGTTGAGAGACAGGGAATAGGAGCAGACGAGCAGTACTTC. Its protein is CSVERQGIGADEQYF.

V gene TRBV5-6 combines with J gene TRBJ2-7; tentative D call: TRBD1 (5 bases). This CDR3 region has 13 residues. Germline V gene data show CDR1 as SGHDT and CDR2 as YYEEEE. Trimming removed 4 bases from V and 5 bases from J, with 13 bases in between. CDR3 sequence (DNA): TGTGCCAGCAGCCAGGGTAGTGTCGACGAGCAGTACTTC. This codes for CASSQGSVDEQYF.

The chain combines TRBV4-3 with TRBJ2-5; TRBD1 might be the D (6 bases). The J call may be in error: the DNA end matches TRBJ2-7 better. Germline V gene data show CDR1 as LGHNA and CDR2 as YSLEER. The CDR3 runs 15 residues. The CDR3 loop reads CASSQDRQGYSEQYF. CDR3 nucleotide sequence: TGCGCCAGCAGCCAAGATCGGCAGGGGTATAGCGAGCAGTACTTC.

This sequence joins TRBV19 and TRBJ2-1; 9 positions agree with TRBD2. The CDR3 spans 14 residues. V gave up 6 bases and J gave up 7 bases; unmatched junction bases: 7. Germline V gene lookup returns CDR1 LNHDA and CDR2 SQIVND (reference sequence). The CDR3 here is CASRTSGGVNEQFF. CDR3 DNA sequence: TGTGCCAGTAGGACTAGCGGAGGAGTTAATGAGCAGTTCTTC.

This clone was recorded only once. The CDR3 DNA follows: TGCGCCAGCAGCCGCCTCGGGACTAGCGTGAATGAGCAGTTCTTC. As protein: CASSRLGTSVNEQFF. The V call is TRBV4-3, the J call TRBJ2-1; 10 bases map to TRBD2. CDR3 length: 15 residues. From germline, CDR1 is LGHNA and CDR2 YSLEER. Trimming removed 4 bases from V and 7 bases from J; junction bases left unmatched: 7.

This clone was seen only a few times. The rearrangement links TRBV30 to TRBJ1-5, with unresolved D. The CDR3 sequence is 16 residues long. Trimming stripped 0 bases from V and 1 base from J, with 13 bases between. The germline V gene has CDR1 GTSNPN and CDR2 SVGIG (reference sequence). CDR3 loop: CAWSVNPLGSNQPQHF. The CDR3 bases are TGTGCCTGGAGTGTAAACCCCCTCGGGAGCAATCAGCCCCAGCATTTT.

This chain joins TRBV28 and TRBJ2-2, with TRBD2 matching over 9 bases. The V and J ends lost 3 bases and 6 bases, in that order; junction bases with no gene match: 8. The CDR3 has 16 amino acids. CDR1 is MDHEN, CDR2 SYDVKM, per germline. In nucleotides, the CDR3 is TGTGCCAGCAGTTTGGCGGGAGGGCCCTCGTCCGGGGAGCTGTTTTTT. This encodes CASSLAGGPSSGELFF.

The chain recombines TRBV11-2 with TRBJ2-1; perhaps TRBD2 as D (6 bases). This CDR3 has 12 amino acids. Germline CDR1 is SGHAT and CDR2 is FQNNGV. V lost 5 bases, J lost 10 bases, and 12 bases lay in between. The DNA of the CDR3 is TGTGCCAGCAGCCCCGGCGGGGCCGAGCAGTTCTTC. Its protein product is CASSPGGAEQFF.